These T cell receptor beta chains were read from a single sample in a study of blood T cell repertoires in COVID-19. Repertoires were generated with immunoSEQ multiplex PCR, while TCRdb's copy carries only in-frame clones and drops some. The sample includes 390,000 or so clones, around 89% of them seen just once. Material for sequencing was peripheral blood. The receptors stem from a man aged 18 to 30 with active or convalescent COVID-19. CDR3s include the opening cysteine and the closing phenylalanine or tryptophan. D genes are given only for firm matches. Size is omitted from some rows. Given values are once, few, many or a class for expanded clones.

v_call	j_call	d_call	clone_size	cdr3_aa	cdr3_nt
TRBV7-9	TRBJ1-2	TRBD1	NA	CASSPWTGDSYGYTF	TGTGCCAGCAGCCCCTGGACAGGGGATTCCTATGGCTACACCTTC
TRBV9	TRBJ2-1	NA	NA	CASSVSSRTEYNEQFF	TGTGCCAGCAGCGTAAGTTCGCGCACAGAGTACAATGAGCAGTTCTTC
TRBV27	TRBJ2-2	NA	NA	CASSLLPGVTGELFF	TGTGCCAGCAGTTTATTGCCAGGGGTCACCGGGGAGCTGTTTTTT
TRBV7-2	TRBJ2-5	TRBD1	NA	CASSLTPDRGLETQYF	TGTGCCAGCAGCTTAACGCCCGACAGGGGCTTAGAGACCCAGTACTTC
TRBV2	TRBJ2-2	NA	few	CASKISGNTGELFF	TGTGCCAGCAAAATCTCAGGGAACACCGGGGAGCTGTTTTTT
TRBV12-3/TRBV12-4	TRBJ1-2	NA	NA	CASSPGGIYGYTF	TGTGCCAGCTCCCCCGGGGGGATCTATGGCTACACCTTC
TRBV7-3	TRBJ1-5	NA	few	CASSPEPGQPQHF	TGTGCCAGCAGCCCCGAGCCAGGTCAGCCCCAGCATTTT
TRBV9	TRBJ2-7	TRBD1	NA	CASSPNRGPTYEQYF	TGTGCCAGCAGCCCAAATAGGGGGCCGACCTACGAGCAGTACTTC
TRBV9	TRBJ2-3	NA	NA	CASSDSGDTQYF	TGTGCCAGCAGCGATAGCGGAGATACGCAGTATTTT
TRBV18	TRBJ1-2	NA	few	CASSPQDGVNYGYTF	TGTGCCAGCTCACCGCAAGACGGGGTAAACTATGGCTACACCTTC
TRBV27	TRBJ2-7	TRBD2	NA	CASSLTLAGGRIEQYF	TGTGCCAGCAGTCTAACCCTAGCGGGAGGGCGGATCGAGCAGTACTTC
TRBV7-8	TRBJ2-3	TRBD1	NA	CASRHTGTALLRSTDTQYF	TGTGCCAGCAGGCATACCGGGACAGCCCTCTTGCGCAGCACAGATACGCAGTATTTT
TRBV9	TRBJ1-6	NA	NA	CASSVGLGGSKISPLHF	TGTGCCAGCAGCGTAGGTCTCGGGGGGTCCAAGATCTCACCCCTCCACTTT
TRBV14	TRBJ2-1	NA	NA	CASSQETSYNEQFF	TGTGCCAGCAGCCAGGAAACTAGCTACAATGAGCAGTTCTTC
TRBV7-9	TRBJ2-7	NA	NA	CASSLAATYEQYF	TGTGCCAGCAGCTTGGCCGCAACCTACGAGCAGTACTTC